Shown below are 32 T cell receptor beta chains from a single sample sequenced in a study of radiotherapy plus CTLA-4 blockade in lung cancer (dated by TCRdb to 2017 to 2018). Library preparation employed the immunoSEQ multiplex PCR assay. Held by TCRdb, this immuneACCESS table contains in-frame sequences only and omits some clones. Under half of the omission traces to an unresolved V gene where checked; the cause of the rest is unknown. The sample yields some 49,000 clones; 70% to 90% were counted once. Jointly, the top ten make up about 27% of the sample. The starting material was peripheral blood, obtained from a patient treated with radiotherapy plus ipilimumab. The receptor source for this set is a human donor with non-small cell lung cancer whose response to radiotherapy plus ipilimumab could not be evaluated.

V and J are TRBV29-1 and TRBJ1-2; TRBD1 aligns across 11 bases. CDR1 and CDR2 from the germline V gene are SQVTM and ANQGSEA. CDR3 length: 17 residues. After removal of 8 bases from V and 4 bases from J, the junction contained 18 bases not matched to a gene. CDR3 protein: CSFSYVGRDRGIYGYTF. For the CDR3, the DNA is TGCAGCTTCTCTTATGTGGGCCGGGACAGGGGGATCTATGGCTACACCTTC.

This clone appeared a single time. This chain joins TRBV28 and TRBJ2-7; D remains unclear. From germline, CDR1 is MDHEN and CDR2 SYDVKM. Trimming removed 6 bases at V and 2 bases at J, with 14 bases between. This CDR3 has 14 amino acids. The CDR3 is CASSSVEAAYEQYF. The DNA for the CDR3 is TGTGCCAGCAGCTCAGTCGAGGCGGCCTACGAGCAGTACTTC. The full variable domain, in which reference TRBV28 and TRBJ2-7 provide the parts outside the CDR3, is DVKVTQSSRYLVKRTGEKVFLECVQDMDHENMFWYRQDPGLGLRLIYFSYDVKMKEKGDIPEGYSVSREKKERFSLILESASTNQTSMYLCASSSVEAAYEQYFGPGTRLTVT.

The chain combines TRBV9 with TRBJ2-1, with 7 bases fitting TRBD2. Germline assignment: CDR1 SGDLS and CDR2 YYNGEE. The CDR3 runs to 15 residues. With V trimmed by 4 bases and J by 5 bases, 9 bases remained unmatched. The CDR3 loop reads CASSSRPRGDNEQFF. The CDR3 nucleotides are TGTGCCAGCAGCTCCCGTCCCCGGGGGGACAATGAGCAGTTCTTC.

CDR3 protein: CASSPGTGGRYEQYF. CDR3 DNA sequence: TGTGCCAGCAGTCCCGGGACAGGGGGTCGGTACGAGCAGTACTTC. V usage is TRBV28 and J usage is TRBJ2-7; the match to TRBD1 covers 11 bases. From germline, CDR1 is MDHEN and CDR2 SYDVKM. J was trimmed by 4 bases and V by 5 bases; bases with no gene match: 7. The CDR3 sequence is 15 residues long.

The V and J genes are TRBV7-8 and TRBJ2-1; 9 nucleotides align to TRBD1. The CDR3 spans 15 residues. Germline trimming cut 3 bases from V and 6 bases from J; bases unmatched to any gene: 6. Germline CDR1 SGHVS, CDR2 FQNEAQ. CDR3 region: CASSFPGQGINEQFF. CDR3 nucleotides: TGTGCCAGCAGCTTCCCGGGACAGGGCATCAATGAGCAGTTCTTC.

This clone came up once. This rearrangement joins TRBV5-1 to TRBJ2-1, with a weak D call TRBD1 (6 bases). The CDR3 is 12 amino acids. Germline V gives CDR1 SGHRS, CDR2 YFSETQ. V gave up 1 base and J gave up 10 bases, with 9 bases separating them. The CDR3 here is CASSLQGNEQFF. The CDR3 DNA reads TGCGCCAGCAGCTTGCAGGGGAACGAGCAGTTCTTC.

This clone has just a few counts. The chain joins TRBV5-5 to TRBJ2-1; 7 nucleotides align to TRBD2. Looked up from germline, CDR1 is SGHKS and CDR2 is YYEKEE (reference sequence). Trimming cost V 1 base and J 6 bases; bases outside gene matches: 7. The CDR3 contains 15 residues. CDR3 DNA: TGTGCCAGCAGCTTGTGGGCGGGAGAGGGCAATGAGCAGTTCTTC. Its translation is CASSLWAGEGNEQFF.

The chain carries TRBV28 and TRBJ2-2, with TRBD2 matching over 9 bases. The CDR3 sequence is 16 residues long. V shed 5 bases, J shed 2 bases, and the junction held 6 bases outside the gene matches. Germline V gives CDR1 MDHEN, CDR2 SYDVKM. CDR3 residues: CASSPTSGLNTGELFF. CDR3 in DNA: TGTGCCAGCAGTCCTACTAGCGGGCTAAACACCGGGGAGCTGTTTTTT.

The gene calls are TRBV29-1 and TRBJ2-1; 9 bases map to TRBD2. CDR1 and CDR2 from the germline V gene are SQVTM and ANQGSEA. Losses at the gene ends were 4 bases for V and 8 bases for J; bases not matched to a gene: 9. The CDR3 covers 14 residues. The CDR3 DNA sequence: TGCAGCGTTGGTGGCGGGAGGGCGGGGGATGAGCAGTTCTTC. Amino acids: CSVGGGRAGDEQFF.

This chain uses TRBV18 with TRBJ2-7; D remains ambiguous. Germline-derived CDR1 and CDR2 are KGHSH and LQKENI. V was clipped by 3 bases and J by 9 bases, with 12 bases between them. The CDR3 is 12 amino acids. The CDR3 DNA follows: TGTGCCAGCTCACCTTCTTTGGGCGCGCAGTACTTC. This encodes CASSPSLGAQYF.

The rearrangement joins TRBV28 to TRBJ2-7; 7 bases are shared with TRBD1. V lost 4 bases to trimming and J lost 0 bases; unmatched junction nucleotides: 9. This CDR3 contains 16 residues. From germline, CDR1 is MDHEN and CDR2 SYDVKM. The CDR3: CASSSPGTANSYEQYF. The CDR3 bases are TGTGCCAGCAGTTCTCCCGGGACAGCGAACTCCTACGAGCAGTACTTC.

V and J are TRBV19 and TRBJ2-2; weak D call: TRBD1 (6 bases). CDR3 size: 13 residues. Trimming shortened V by 9 bases and J by 0 bases, and 8 bases separated the two germline ends. In germline, CDR1 is LNHDA, CDR2 SQIVND (reference sequence). CDR3 in amino acids: CASRGANTGELFF. CDR3 DNA: TGTGCCAGCAGGGGAGCGAACACCGGGGAGCTGTTTTTT.

The V gene is TRBV27, the J gene TRBJ2-7; 7 nucleotides agree with TRBD1. The V gene end was trimmed by 6 bases and the J gene end by 2 bases; junction bases not matched to a gene: 16. The germline gives CDR1 MNHEY, CDR2 SMNVEV (reference sequence). CDR3 length: 17 residues. DNA of the CDR3: TGTGCCAGCAGCCAAAACTACTACGGACAGGCAACCTACGAGCAGTACTTC. Amino acids: CASSQNYYGQATYEQYF.

The chain couples TRBV5-4 to TRBJ2-3; 7 bases align to TRBD1. After removal of 5 bases from V and 4 bases from J, the junction contained 7 bases not matched to a gene. Germline values: CDR1 SGHNT, CDR2 YYREEE (reference sequence). CDR3 length: 14 amino acids. The CDR3 DNA reads as TGTGCCAGCAGTGATAGGACAGGTGCAGATACGCAGTATTTT. Amino acid sequence: CASSDRTGADTQYF.

V usage is TRBV21-1 and J usage is TRBJ2-7; TRBD2 is the table's D call, not checked against the DNA. TRBV21-1 is a documented pseudogene. This CDR3 region has 14 residues. This CDR3 is CASSKRGPTLRQYF. The CDR3 DNA reads as TGTGCCAGCAGCAAAAGAGGGCCGACCCTCAGGCAGTACTTC.

This sequence joins TRBV7-2 and TRBJ2-7; 9 bases are a match to TRBD2. The CDR3 spans 14 residues. With V trimmed by 3 bases and J by 3 bases, 3 bases remained unmatched. Germline CDR1 SGHTA, CDR2 FQGNSA. The CDR3 loop reads CASSLASGNYEQYF. CDR3 nucleotides: TGTGCCAGCAGCTTGGCTAGCGGGAACTACGAGCAGTACTTC.

The chain combines TRBV4-2 with TRBJ2-7; D not resolved. The germline V gene encodes CDR1 LGHNA and CDR2 YNFKEQ. Trimming shortened V by 6 bases and J by 4 bases, and 13 bases separated the two germline ends. The CDR3 runs to 13 residues. CDR3: CASRKSDTYEQYF. CDR3 nucleotide sequence: TGTGCCAGCAGGAAAAGCGATACTTACGAGCAGTACTTC.

The chain is built from TRBV4-2 and TRBJ2-5; no definite D call. From germline, CDR1 is LGHNA and CDR2 YNFKEQ. Between the trimmed V and J ends, which lost 5 bases and 4 bases, there was a span of 17 bases. The CDR3 is made up of 15 amino acids. The CDR3 here is CASSATVARGETQYF. The CDR3 DNA follows: TGTGCCAGCAGCGCTACGGTAGCCCGAGGAGAGACCCAGTACTTC.

Written as DNA, the CDR3 is TGTGCCAGCAGCTTAGCGGCTAGCGGGAGGGCCAGGGGTCTTGAGCAGTTCTTC. This encodes CASSLAASGRARGLEQFF. The chain has TRBV7-2 and TRBJ2-1; TRBD2 aligns across 12 bases. This CDR3 has 18 residues. The V gene end was trimmed by 0 bases and the J gene end by 9 bases; junction bases not matched to a gene: 12. The germline CDR1 and CDR2 sequences are SGHTA and FQGNSA. Full variable domain (missing parts from reference TRBV7-2 and TRBJ2-1): GAGVSQSPSNKVTEKGKDVELRCDPISGHTALYWYRQSLGQGLEFLIYFQGNSAPDKSGLPSDRFSAERTGGSVSTLTIQRTQQEDSAVYLCASSLAASGRARGLEQFFGPGTRLTVL.

This chain joins TRBV14 and TRBJ2-3, with a possible D match to TRBD2 (5 bases). Trimming stripped 4 bases from V and 6 bases from J, with 11 bases between. The CDR3 contains 13 residues. Germline V gives CDR1 SGHDN, CDR2 FVKESK. CDR3 amino acids: CASSPTRVDTQYF. In DNA, the CDR3 is TGTGCCAGCAGCCCCACTAGAGTGGATACGCAGTATTTT.

This clone was counted a single time. The chain carries TRBV7-9 and TRBJ1-2; D not resolved. Trimming pared 6 bases from V and 8 bases from J, leaving 16 bases between. The CDR3 contains 13 residues. Germline loops: CDR1 SEHNR, CDR2 FQNEAQ (reference sequence). The CDR3, as DNA: TGTGCCAGCAGTCTAGCGTCGGTAGCGGGCTACACCTTC. Amino acid sequence: CASSLASVAGYTF. Filled out from reference TRBV7-9 and TRBJ1-2, the complete variable domain reads DTGVSQNPRHKITKRGQNVTFRCDPISEHNRLYWYRQTLGQGPEFLTYFQNEAQLEKSRLLSDRFSAERPKGSFSTLEIQRTEQGDSAMYLCASSLASVAGYTFGSGTRLTVV.

In nucleotides, the CDR3 is TGTGCCAGCAGCCGCTGGGACAGCCTCTATAATTCACCCCTCCACTTT. Its protein is CASSRWDSLYNSPLHF. The V and J genes are TRBV14 and TRBJ1-6; 7 positions agree with TRBD1. The germline CDR1 and CDR2 sequences are SGHDN and FVKESK. The CDR3 loop spans 16 amino acids. V lost 4 bases, J lost 3 bases, and 6 bases stayed unmatched. The full variable domain, completed using reference TRBV14 and TRBJ1-6, is EAGVTQFPSHSVIEKGQTVTLRCDPISGHDNLYWYRRVMGKEIKFLLHFVKESKQDESGMPNNRFLAERTGGTYSTLKVQPAELEDSGVYFCASSRWDSLYNSPLHFGNGTRLTVT.

The chain joins TRBV18 to TRBJ1-2; D gene ambiguous. With 6 bases removed from V and 6 bases from J, the gap between germline ends came to 14 bases. The germline V gene has CDR1 KGHSH and CDR2 LQKENI. CDR3 length: 13 amino acids. DNA for the CDR3: TGTGCCAGCTCGTCGGGTCTGGAGGATGGCTACACCTTC. Protein sequence: CASSSGLEDGYTF. Complete variable domain (other parts from reference TRBV18 and TRBJ1-2): NAGVMQNPRHLVRRRGQEARLRCSPMKGHSHVYWYRQLPEEGLKFMVYLQKENIIDESGMPKERFSAEFPKEGPSILRIQQVVRGDSAAYFCASSSGLEDGYTFGSGTRLTVV.

V usage is TRBV27 and J usage is TRBJ1-5; a possible D gene is TRBD1 (5 bases). CDR3 length: 16 residues. Germline CDR1 and CDR2: MNHEY and SMNVEV (reference sequence). V was shortened by 3 bases and J by 0 bases, with 12 bases between the two germline ends. The CDR3 spells CASSLAPGLSNQPQHF. CDR3 sequence (DNA): TGTGCCAGCAGTTTGGCCCCAGGGCTTAGCAATCAGCCCCAGCATTTT.

This clone was seen a few times. This chain uses TRBV28 with TRBJ2-7, with TRBD1 matching 7 bases. This CDR3 is built from 15 residues. Germline V lookup: CDR1 MDHEN, CDR2 SYDVKM. V was pared by 5 bases and J by 1 base, with 8 bases of the junction left unmatched. CDR3 sequence reads: CASSRTGSTSYEQYF. CDR3 nucleotides: TGTGCCAGCAGTCGGACAGGCTCTACATCCTACGAGCAGTACTTC.

The chain recombines TRBV9 with TRBJ2-2, with D maybe TRBD2 (6 bases). Trimming cost V 3 bases and J 4 bases, with 19 bases left between them. Germline CDR1 reads SGDLS; CDR2 reads YYNGEE. The CDR3 totals 17 residues. The CDR3 loop is CASSATSGTSTTGELFF. In nucleotides, the CDR3 is TGTGCCAGCAGCGCCACTTCCGGGACTTCGACCACCGGGGAGCTGTTTTTT.

This sequence joins TRBV7-9 and TRBJ2-3, with 7 bases identical to TRBD2. CDR3 size: 15 residues. Trimming cost V 3 bases and J 6 bases; bases outside gene matches: 9. The V gene's germline CDR1 is SEHNR and CDR2 FQNEAQ (reference sequence). In DNA form, the CDR3 reads TGTGCCAGCAGCTTCTCCGGGACTATAGCGGATACGCAGTATTTT. Protein: CASSFSGTIADTQYF. The variable domain in full, completed from reference TRBV7-9 and TRBJ2-3, reads DTGVSQNPRHKITKRGQNVTFRCDPISEHNRLYWYRQTLGQGPEFLTYFQNEAQLEKSRLLSDRFSAERPKGSFSTLEIQRTEQGDSAMYLCASSFSGTIADTQYFGPGTRLTVL.

In its sample, this clone was seen a few times. The J gene is TRBJ2-2, the V gene TRBV4-1, with TRBD1 matching over 12 bases. J lost 3 bases, V lost 5 bases, and 7 bases had no gene match. Germline values: CDR1 MGHRA, CDR2 YSYEKL. The CDR3 is 17 residues long. The DNA of the CDR3 is TGCGCCAGCAGCTCTCCCGGGACAGGGGGCTACACCGGGGAGCTGTTTTTT. It translates to CASSSPGTGGYTGELFF.

The chain has TRBV4-3 and TRBJ1-1, with 10 bases aligning to TRBD1. Per germline, CDR1 LGHNA and CDR2 YSLEER. CDR3 length: 14 residues. V shed 1 base, J shed 5 bases, and the junction held 1 base outside the gene matches. For the CDR3, the DNA is TGCGCCAGCAGCCAAGGACAGGGGGCAACTGAAGCTTTCTTT. Its translation: CASSQGQGATEAFF.

The chain uses TRBV5-6 and TRBJ1-6; D gene ambiguous. V was pared by 1 base and J by 7 bases, with 12 bases between. The CDR3 totals 15 residues. Germline V gene data show CDR1 as SGHDT and CDR2 as YYEEEE. CDR3 in DNA: TGTGCCAGCAGCTTGCGAGAAGCGAGAAATTCACCCCTCCACTTT. This sequence encodes CASSLREARNSPLHF.

In DNA form, the CDR3 reads TGTGCCAGCAGCTTAGGTTCTGGCTCAGGGGCCAACGTCCTGACTTTC. Its translation: CASSLGSGSGANVLTF. The rearrangement joins TRBV7-9 to TRBJ2-6; D not resolved. CDR1 SEHNR and CDR2 FQNEAQ come from the germline V gene (reference sequence). The V end was cut by 1 base, the J end by 4 bases, with 11 bases between. The length of the CDR3 is 16 residues.

The DNA for the CDR3 is TGTGCCAGCAGCCTTAGCGGGAGCCCAACCTACGAGCAGTACTTC. The encoded protein is CASSLSGSPTYEQYF. The chain carries TRBV7-2 and TRBJ2-7, with 9 positions matching TRBD2. The CDR3 runs 15 residues. Germline CDR1 SGHTA, CDR2 FQGNSA. V gave up 5 bases and J gave up 2 bases; unmatched junction bases: 7. Full variable domain (missing parts from reference TRBV7-2 and TRBJ2-7): GAGVSQSPSNKVTEKGKDVELRCDPISGHTALYWYRQSLGQGLEFLIYFQGNSAPDKSGLPSDRFSAERTGGSVSTLTIQRTQQEDSAVYLCASSLSGSPTYEQYFGPGTRLTVT.